The T cell receptor beta chain under discussion was sequenced for a study of neurological immune-mediated disorders. As for the cDNA, it was generated by 5'RACE with 10-nucleotide random UMIs. Over 190 million TCR-beta sequences from 15-18 subjects came from every sequencing run. One entry per CDR3 protein results from TCRdb running MiXCR on the 5' RACE reads. This table holds 55,000 or so distinct CDR3 sequences, approximately 3.6% found once. Study-level results: One cluster of related CDR3 sequences contained, by phylogenetic grouping, the repertoires of 18 of 34 multiple sclerosis patients and formed a possible signature.

Germline CDR1 reads KGHSH; CDR2 reads LQKENI. This CDR3 spans 15 amino acids. Trimming left V 0 bases short and J 6 bases short, with 13 bases between. This clonotype was counted ten times or more. Its antigen is unknown. The sequence came from a woman between 40 and 55 years old with multiple sclerosis. The chain has TRBV18 and TRBJ2-3; D may be TRBD1 (6 bases). The specimen sequenced was CD4+ T cells from blood. The CDR3 DNA reads as TGTGCCAGCTCACCACCTGGGCAGGGGTCGGATACGCAGTATTTT. Translating gives CASSPPGQGSDTQYF.